This record concerns one TCR beta chain sequence. What it binds is unknown. The source of the sample is a study of monozygotic twins with inflammatory bowel disease. Broader study findings: Reduced clonotype sharing with other individuals was observed in IBD patients relative to healthy twins, especially with disease activity. Patient-to-patient differences in immunosuppressive treatment may have added variability to the repertoires.

Each of the TCR libraries took roughly 4,000 ng of total RNA. TCRdb derives one entry per CDR3 protein from the 5' RACE reads, leaving out DNA. The table for this sample gives a few hundred thousand distinct CDR3 sequences. This TCR came from a human donor with ulcerative colitis or Crohn's disease, or a healthy co-twin of an affected twin (not recorded which). Specimen: blood.

CDR3 protein: CASSQGPYGYTF. The chain employs TRBV3-1 and TRBJ1-2. This CDR3 has 12 residues. The V gene's germline CDR1 is LGHDT and CDR2 YNNKEL (reference sequence). Full variable domain (remainder filled in from reference TRBV3-1 and TRBJ1-2): DTAVSQTPKYLVTQMGNDKSIKCEQNLGHDTMYWYKQDSKKFLKIMFSYNNKELIINETVPNRFSPKSPDKAHLNLHINSLELGDSAVYFCASSQGPYGYTFGSGTRLTVV.